This TCR beta chain was recorded in a study of cytomegalovirus exposure and HLA in healthy donors. Whole-study results and caveats: In a later analysis, several top co-occurrence clusters appeared linked to parvovirus B19, influenza, CMV and Epstein-Barr virus. Cytomegalovirus-associated status was assigned to fewer than 200 TCR beta chains.

Concerning this clone: Antigen unknown.

The PCR had 60 Vbeta and 13 Jbeta primers. Original handling: Approximately 87 million unique TCR beta chains, 9 million to 11 million shared, were counted in a later analysis. Method: immunoSEQ multiplex PCR; TCRdb's copy keeps in-frame clones and lacks some. The V and J calls and clone size were taken over from that table, and D and trimming were inferred from the DNA. The table has approximately 50,000 clones, 65% to 85% seen once. Germline V CDR1 and CDR2: LGHNT, FRNRAP. V was pared by 4 bases and J by 2 bases, with 17 bases between. The CDR3 extends over 16 amino acids. V gene TRBV12-5 combines with J gene TRBJ1-2; no definite D call. This receptor was obtained from a boy aged 10-17 years in good health and CMV-seropositive. The sample taken for sequencing was PBMCs. CDR3 nucleotide sequence: TGTGCTAGTGGTTCCCATCCGTATGAGTACAACTATGGCTACACCTTC. Residues: CASGSHPYEYNYGYTF.